This entry is about one T cell receptor beta chain. The clone's antigen remains unknown. No base qualities exist here, and no much larger clone lies one base off it. These data belong to a study of blood T cell repertoires in COVID-19 (dated by TCRdb to the early 2020s). With regard to the full study: Samples from collaborators originated in the United States, Italy and Spain and spanned both the acute and convalescent phases of COVID-19. The material from the prospective study consisted of cDNA or gDNA derived from T cells, B-cell-depleted T cells, or PBMCs. Subjects who had been exposed to COVID-19, were actively infected with it, or had recovered from it provided the deeply sampled blood TCRbeta repertoires that made up the dataset. The repertoires were released in a freely available public database intended as a resource for research on the immune response to SARS-CoV-2. Samples came from the ongoing ImmuneRACE study (first 160 participants) plus 1,254 subjects from 6 global collaborators. The sample metadata nearly always contained a de-identified subject ID, COVID-19 status, age in years and sex. HLA class I and class II types, where available, came from metadata supplied by the sample provider rather than from assay-based typing. Points the paper makes about the study in general: Clinical and demographic metadata were provided uncurated, with the amount varying by source and participant.

In the prospective study, participants were about 18 to 95 years old, resided in fewer than 25 geographic areas of the United States, and were enrolled through a virtual design. Cohort assignment in the prospective study relied on participant-reported clinical history from a screening survey and a study questionnaire. Exposed participants had been in contact, within 2 weeks of entering the study, with a person who had a PCR-confirmed or clinician-diagnosed case of COVID-19. Each participant in the prospective study had whole blood, serum and a nasopharyngeal or oropharyngeal swab collected by mobile phlebotomists. Over a roughly 2-month period, participants in the prospective study had the option of providing additional blood draws and questionnaires. Blood samples from the prospective study were shipped frozen or at room temperature prior to DNA extraction. V gives up 4 bases and J gives up 2 bases, and the segment between their germline ends measures 11 bases. There are 14 amino acids in the CDR3, from cysteine to phenylalanine inclusive. Only the CDR3 region is kept as DNA, spanning 42 bases read in frame from base 1. The germline V gene (reference sequence) specifies SGHNT as CDR1 and YYREEE as CDR2.

The immunoSEQ Assay, a bias-controlled multiplex PCR, was used to amplify TCRbeta CDR3 regions from genomic DNA. Per the original workflow: The number of nucleated cells in each sample was estimated by amplification of reference gene primers within the assay. To quantify the absolute abundance of each unique TCRbeta CDR3 rearrangement, sequence reads were collapsed and filtered. Productive Simpson clonality was computed per sample as the square root of Simpson's diversity index over productive rearrangements. The table comes from immuneACCESS by way of TCRdb, which keeps in-frame sequences with V and J called. Part of the clones is missing from these tables; in studies checked, under half for an unresolved V gene and the rest for unknown reasons. That table furnishes V, J and clone size, whereas the DNA furnished D and trimming. The sample table holds a few hundred thousand clones, of which less than 90% were seen once. 4.5% to 5.5% of the sample lies in the top ten.

The chain uses TRBV5-4 and TRBJ2-3; the best D guess is TRBD2, with 6 bases matching. Sequenced: PBMCs or T cells enriched from blood (not recorded which). The TCR originated in a woman aged 25 to 45 who had been exposed to COVID-19. For the CDR3, the sequence is CASSTGTYTDTQYF. The DNA sequence is as follows: TGTGCCAGCAGCACCGGGACTTACACAGATACGCAGTATTTT.